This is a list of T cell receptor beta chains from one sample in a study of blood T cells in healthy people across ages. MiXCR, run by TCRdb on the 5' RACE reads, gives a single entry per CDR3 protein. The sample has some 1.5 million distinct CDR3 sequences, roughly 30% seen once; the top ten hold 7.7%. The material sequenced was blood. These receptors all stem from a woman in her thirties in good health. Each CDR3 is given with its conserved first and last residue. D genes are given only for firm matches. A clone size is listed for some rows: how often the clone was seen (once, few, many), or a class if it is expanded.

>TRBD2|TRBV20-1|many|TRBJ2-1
CSATSGGYNEQFF
TGCAGTGCTACTAGCGGGGGGTACAATGAGCAGTTCTTC
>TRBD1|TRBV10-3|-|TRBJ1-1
CAISADRMNTEAFF
TGTGCCATCAGTGCGGACAGGATGAACACTGAAGCTTTCTTT
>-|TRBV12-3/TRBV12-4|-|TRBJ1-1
CASSVGVGTEAFF
TGTGCCAGCAGTGTCGGGGTGGGCACTGAAGCTTTCTTT
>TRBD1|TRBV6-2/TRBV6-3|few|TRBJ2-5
CASGGFQGAGETQYF
TGTGCCAGCGGAGGCTTCCAGGGGGCCGGAGAGACCCAGTACTTC
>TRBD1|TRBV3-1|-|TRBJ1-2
CASSPWDSLYGYTF
TGTGCCAGCAGCCCCTGGGACAGTCTCTATGGCTACACCTTC
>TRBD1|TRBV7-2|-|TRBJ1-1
CASSRNRGLGTEAFF
TGTGCCAGCAGCCGAAACAGGGGGCTAGGCACTGAAGCTTTCTTT
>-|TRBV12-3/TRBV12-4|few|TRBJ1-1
CATQTLNTEAFF
TGTGCCACCCAAACATTGAACACTGAAGCTTTCTTT
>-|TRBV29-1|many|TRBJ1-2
CSVEDLGQNNYGYTF
TGCAGCGTTGAAGATCTTGGACAGAATAACTATGGCTACACCTTC
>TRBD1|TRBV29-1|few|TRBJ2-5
CSVEYQGEQETQYF
TGCAGCGTTGAATACCAGGGGGAACAAGAGACCCAGTACTTC
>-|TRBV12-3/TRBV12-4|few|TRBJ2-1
CASSFRLRLGQFF
TGTGCCAGCAGTTTTCGGCTTCGACTAGGGCAGTTCTTC
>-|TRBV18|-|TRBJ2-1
CASSPQARYNEQFF
TGTGCCAGCTCACCGCAGGCAAGATACAATGAGCAGTTCTTC